Below are 29 T cell receptor beta chains sequenced from a single sample in a study of blood T cell repertoires in COVID-19. Using immunoSEQ multiplex PCR, the repertoire was profiled, and TCRdb retains in-frame clones only, with some absent. There are 310,000 or so clones in the sample; around 92% occur only once, and 6.4% lies in the top ten. The sequenced sample was peripheral blood. These receptors originate from a man between 18 and 29 years old who had recovered from COVID-19.

The rearrangement joins TRBV29-1 to TRBJ1-2; D perhaps matches TRBD1 (5 bases). Germline CDR1 and CDR2: SQVTM and ANQGSEA. The CDR3 runs 13 residues. Trimming stripped 1 base from V and 6 bases from J, with 12 bases between. CDR3 loop: CSVEVAGFNGYTF. The CDR3 DNA is TGCAGCGTTGAAGTTGCAGGGTTCAATGGCTACACCTTC.

This clone appeared a single time. The chain combines TRBV24-1 with TRBJ2-1; TRBD2 matches at 12 bases. Per the germline V gene, CDR1 is KGHDR and CDR2 is SFDVKD. The J segment lost 8 bases and the V segment lost 5 bases, leaving 3 bases of the junction unmatched. The CDR3 totals 14 residues. Here the CDR3 reads CATSGTSGTYEQFF. CDR3 in DNA: TGTGCCACCAGTGGGACTAGCGGGACCTATGAGCAGTTCTTC.

Only one count was recorded for this clone. The genes are TRBV7-8 and TRBJ1-5; TRBD1 matches at 10 bases. Per germline, CDR1 SGHVS and CDR2 FQNEAQ. The CDR3 spans 15 residues. V lost 6 bases to trimming and J lost 4 bases; unmatched junction nucleotides: 6. CDR3 region: CASRAGTGVNQPQHF. The CDR3 nucleotides are TGTGCCAGCAGGGCCGGGACAGGGGTGAATCAGCCCCAGCATTTT. Full variable domain (rest looked up from reference TRBV7-8 and TRBJ1-5): GAGVSQSPRYKVAKRGQDVALRCDPISGHVSLFWYQQALGQGPEFLTYFQNEAQLDKSGLPSDRFFAERPEGSVSTLKIQRTQQEDSAVYLCASRAGTGVNQPQHFGDGTRLSIL.

This clone was seen once. The chain uses TRBV5-1 and TRBJ2-1; D possibly corresponds to TRBD1 (5 bases). Trimming shortened V by 0 bases and J by 6 bases, and 16 bases separated the two germline ends. Germline assignment: CDR1 SGHRS and CDR2 YFSETQ. CDR3 length: 16 residues. This CDR3 reads CASSLGGQGRVNEQFF. The CDR3 nucleotides read TGCGCCAGCAGCTTGGGAGGTCAGGGTAGGGTCAATGAGCAGTTCTTC.

The genes are TRBV18 and TRBJ1-1; weak D call: TRBD1 (6 bases). CDR3 length: 17 residues. Germline CDR1 and CDR2: KGHSH and LQKENI. V lost 3 bases, J lost 0 bases, and 17 bases lay in between. The CDR3 loop is CASSPDHTGTMNTEAFF. For the CDR3, the DNA is TGTGCCAGCTCACCCGATCACACCGGGACAATGAACACTGAAGCTTTCTTT. The full variable domain, rest sourced from reference TRBV18 and TRBJ1-1, is NAGVMQNPRHLVRRRGQEARLRCSPMKGHSHVYWYRQLPEEGLKFMVYLQKENIIDESGMPKERFSAEFPKEGPSILRIQQVVRGDSAAYFCASSPDHTGTMNTEAFFGQGTRLTVV.

The chain recombines TRBV7-6 with TRBJ2-7; D is perhaps TRBD2 (6 bases). V lost 0 bases to trimming and J lost 2 bases, with 8 bases between them. The CDR3 runs to 14 residues. Looked up from germline, CDR1 is SGHVS and CDR2 is FNYEAQ. CDR3 sequence: CASSLAGGTYEQYF. The CDR3 nucleotides read TGTGCCAGCAGCTTAGCGGGAGGAACCTACGAGCAGTACTTC. Combining the CDR3 with reference TRBV7-6 and TRBJ2-7 gives the whole variable domain GAGVSQSPRYKVTKRGQDVALRCDPISGHVSLYWYRQALGQGPEFLTYFNYEAQQDKSGLPNDRFSAERPEGSISTLTIQRTEQRDSAMYRCASSLAGGTYEQYFGPGTRLTVT.

The V gene is TRBV11-2, the J gene TRBJ2-7, with D possibly TRBD1 on 6 matching bases. The CDR3 contains 16 residues. V was pared by 1 base and J by 2 bases, with 15 bases between. Per germline, CDR1 SGHAT and CDR2 FQNNGV. In DNA form, the CDR3 reads TGTGCCAGCAGCTTAGGGCCGCTCCGGGACACCTACGAGCAGTACTTC. Translating it yields CASSLGPLRDTYEQYF.

This chain links TRBV10-3 with TRBJ2-1; 12 nucleotides match TRBD2. Germline V gene sequence: CDR1 ENHRY, CDR2 SYGVKD. The CDR3 is made up of 19 amino acids. The V and J ends lost 10 bases and 2 bases, in that order; junction bases with no gene match: 18. The CDR3 is CATWSWASGRAGPYNEQFF. CDR3 coding DNA: TGTGCCACTTGGAGTTGGGCTAGCGGGAGGGCCGGGCCCTACAATGAGCAGTTCTTC.

The V call is TRBV6-6, the J call TRBJ2-5; the D gene is possibly TRBD1 (6 bases). Germline V gives CDR1 MNHNY, CDR2 SVGAGI (reference sequence). The CDR3 spans 13 residues. V was shortened by 2 bases and J by 5 bases, with 9 bases between the two germline ends. The CDR3 protein is CASSYPQGETQYF. The CDR3 region has the DNA TGTGCCAGCAGTTACCCTCAGGGGGAGACCCAGTACTTC.

With regard to this clone: One junction end does not reproduce the germline sequence, and a read error may be involved. This sequence joins TRBV7-2 and TRBJ1-3; the match to TRBD1 covers 8 bases. The V gene's germline CDR1 is SGHTA and CDR2 FQGNSA. The CDR3 spans 17 residues. The CDR3 is CASSGRTGQDSGNAIYF. The CDR3 bases are TGTGCCAGCAGCGGTCGAACGGGACAGGACTCTGGAAACGCCATATATTTT. Using reference TRBV7-2 and TRBJ1-3 for the parts outside the CDR3, the full variable domain is GAGVSQSPSNKVTEKGKDVELRCDPISGHTALYWYRQSLGQGLEFLIYFQGNSAPDKSGLPSDRFSAERTGGSVSTLTIQRTQQEDSAVYLCASSGRTGQDSGNAIYFGEGSWLTVV.

The rearrangement uses TRBV27 and TRBJ1-1; D possibly corresponds to TRBD1 (5 bases). The V end lost 3 bases, the J end lost 1 base, and 9 bases lay between the germline ends. The CDR3 totals 14 residues. Per germline, CDR1 MNHEY and CDR2 SMNVEV (reference sequence). The chain's CDR3 is CASSLGLKNTEAFF. CDR3 nucleotide sequence: TGTGCCAGCAGTTTGGGACTCAAGAACACTGAAGCTTTCTTT.

The chain couples TRBV5-1 to TRBJ1-2, with 7 nucleotides matching TRBD1. Germline CDR1 reads SGHRS; CDR2 reads YFSETQ. J gave up 4 bases and V 4 bases, and 13 bases lay outside the gene matches. There are 16 residues in the CDR3. CDR3: CASSPAGTDAFYGYTF. CDR3 in DNA: TGCGCCAGCAGCCCCGCCGGGACAGACGCTTTCTATGGCTACACCTTC.

The chain couples TRBV3-1 (or the pseudogene TRBV3-2) to TRBJ1-4; possibly TRBD1 for D (5 bases). The CDR3 is 18 amino acids. The germline CDR1 and CDR2 sequences are LGHDT and YNNKEL (reference sequence). Trimming stripped 1 base from V and 3 bases from J, with 18 bases between. The CDR3 coding sequence is TGTGCCAGCAGCCAAGTACGCGACCCGGGGGGGGCTAATGAAAAACTGTTTTTT. Its translation: CASSQVRDPGGANEKLFF.

V gene TRBV7-2 combines with J gene TRBJ2-7; the D is unclear. The V and J ends lost 1 base and 2 bases respectively, with 12 bases between them. Looked up from germline, CDR1 is SGHTA and CDR2 is FQGNSA. The length of the CDR3 is 15 residues. CDR3 DNA: TGTGCCAGCAGCTTAGGGGTTATGGGCCCCTACGAGCAGTACTTC. It codes for CASSLGVMGPYEQYF.

The rearrangement uses TRBV3-1 (or the pseudogene TRBV3-2) and TRBJ1-1; 7 positions match TRBD1. In germline, CDR1 is LGHDT, CDR2 YNNKEL (reference sequence). Losses at the gene ends were 1 base for V and 4 bases for J; bases not matched to a gene: 12. The length of the CDR3 is 17 residues. The CDR3 nucleotides are TGTGCCAGCAGCCAAGGTGAAGGGGGCCTGTTGGGCACTGAAGCTTTCTTT. Residues: CASSQGEGGLLGTEAFF.

V is TRBV2 and J is TRBJ1-4; TRBD1 might be the D (5 bases). V was clipped by 2 bases and J by 7 bases, with 11 bases between them. The germline V gene has CDR1 SNHLY and CDR2 FYNNEI. This CDR3 region has 14 residues. For the CDR3, the DNA is TGTGCCAGCAGTGAATACGGGGGGGGTGAAAAACTGTTTTTT. This translates into CASSEYGGGEKLFF.

The chain uses TRBV27 and TRBJ2-2; no reliable D call. Germline lookup yields CDR1 MNHEY and CDR2 SMNVEV (reference sequence). The CDR3 consists of 15 residues. V was shortened by 5 bases and J by 0 bases, with 10 bases between the two germline ends. The DNA of the CDR3 is TGTGCCAGCAGTGTACAGCTTACGAACACCGGGGAGCTGTTTTTT. The encoded protein is CASSVQLTNTGELFF.

This chain uses TRBV6-5 with TRBJ2-7, with D unresolved. Germline V gene data show CDR1 as MNHEY and CDR2 as SVGAGI. V gave up 8 bases and J gave up 0 bases, with 8 bases separating them. The CDR3 has 12 residues. CDR3 protein: CASGRSSYEQYF. In nucleotides, the CDR3 is TGTGCCAGCGGTAGGAGCTCCTACGAGCAGTACTTC.

The gene calls are TRBV3-1 (or the pseudogene TRBV3-2) and TRBJ1-4; D is unclear. Trimming removed 1 base at V and 0 bases at J, with 9 bases between. The CDR3 runs to 16 residues. In germline, CDR1 is LGHDT, CDR2 YNNKEL (reference sequence). The CDR3 reads CASSQGLQATNEKLFF. DNA of the CDR3: TGTGCCAGCAGCCAAGGTCTCCAGGCAACTAATGAAAAACTGTTTTTT.

The chain has TRBV6-6 and TRBJ1-5, with 8 bases fitting TRBD1. This CDR3 spans 12 amino acids. With V trimmed by 6 bases and J by 6 bases, 1 base remained unmatched. Per the germline V gene, CDR1 is MNHNY and CDR2 is SVGAGI (reference sequence). The CDR3 DNA reads as TGTGCCAGCAGGGACAGGGTTCAGCCCCAGCATTTT. Translating gives CASRDRVQPQHF.

CDR3 loop: CASSLSGRAGDEQYF. CDR3 bases: TGCGCCAGCAGCCTTAGCGGGAGGGCCGGGGACGAGCAGTACTTC. This chain connects TRBV5-1 to TRBJ2-7; TRBD2 agrees at 11 bases. Germline V gives CDR1 SGHRS, CDR2 YFSETQ. Trimming cost V 4 bases and J 5 bases; bases outside gene matches: 8. This CDR3 is built from 15 residues.

The chain uses TRBV10-2 and TRBJ1-1; D gene uncertain. Trimming took 3 bases from V and 1 from J, leaving 6 bases between them. This CDR3 is 13 amino acids long. CDR1 and CDR2 (germline): WSHSY, SAAADI. The CDR3 here is CASSEQTNTEAFF. In DNA form, the CDR3 reads TGCGCCAGCAGTGAACAGACGAACACTGAAGCTTTCTTT.

The V and J genes are TRBV5-4 and TRBJ1-1; TRBD1 matches at 8 bases. This CDR3 has 16 residues. CDR1 SGHNT and CDR2 YYREEE come from the germline V gene (reference sequence). With V trimmed by 1 base and J by 4 bases, 9 bases remained unmatched. CDR3 in DNA: TGTGCCAGCAGCTTGCCTGGACAGGGTTGGACCACTGAAGCTTTCTTT. This codes for CASSLPGQGWTTEAFF.

The CDR3 DNA follows: TGTGCCAGCACCTCAACAGGGCTGGATGGCTACACCTTC. Amino acids: CASTSTGLDGYTF. This rearrangement joins TRBV11-2 to TRBJ1-2, with TRBD1 as a possible D gene (6 bases). This CDR3 contains 13 residues. Per germline, CDR1 SGHAT and CDR2 FQNNGV. The V end lost 7 bases, the J end lost 6 bases, and 15 bases lay between the germline ends.

The chain joins TRBV6-5 to TRBJ1-5; TRBD1 aligns across 9 bases. Germline loops: CDR1 MNHEY, CDR2 SVGAGI. CDR3 length: 12 residues. The trim removed 6 bases at V and 11 bases at J, leaving 5 bases unmatched. The CDR3 coding sequence is TGTGCCAGCAGCCCCGACAGGGGGGCCCAGCATTTT. It translates to CASSPDRGAQHF.

The chain uses TRBV7-2 and TRBJ2-3; D not resolved. The CDR3 is 16 residues long. Per the germline V gene, CDR1 is SGHTA and CDR2 is FQGNSA. Trimming pared 1 base from V and 2 bases from J, leaving 13 bases between. The CDR3 loop is CASSLGWMTNTDTQYF. The CDR3 region has the DNA TGTGCCAGCAGCTTAGGTTGGATGACAAACACAGATACGCAGTATTTT.

The gene calls are TRBV5-4 and TRBJ2-2; 13 positions agree with TRBD2. Germline CDR1 is SGHNT and CDR2 is YYREEE (reference sequence). V was pared by 4 bases and J by 7 bases, with 7 bases of the junction left unmatched. The CDR3 sequence is 16 residues long. CDR3 protein: CASSVTGLAGNGELFF. CDR3 nucleotides: TGTGCCAGCAGCGTCACGGGACTAGCGGGAAACGGGGAGCTGTTTTTT.

The count of this clone is one. The chain uses TRBV11-3 and TRBJ2-7; maybe TRBD2 (5 bases). Per the germline V gene, CDR1 is SGHNT and CDR2 is YENEEA. CDR3 length: 15 amino acids. Trimming pared 5 bases from V and 3 bases from J, leaving 17 bases between. The CDR3 DNA sequence: TGTGCCAGCAGCCCCAGTACAAGAGAGGGCTACGAGCAGTACTTC. This translates into CASSPSTREGYEQYF.

This sequence joins TRBV7-7 and TRBJ1-1, with 9 bases fitting TRBD1. Losses at the gene ends were 5 bases for V and 1 base for J; bases not matched to a gene: 2. The CDR3 is made up of 14 amino acids. Germline V CDR1 and CDR2: SSHAT, FNYEAQ (reference sequence). This chain's CDR3 is CASSRDRANTEAFF. The CDR3, as DNA: TGTGCCAGCAGCCGGGACAGGGCGAACACTGAAGCTTTCTTT.